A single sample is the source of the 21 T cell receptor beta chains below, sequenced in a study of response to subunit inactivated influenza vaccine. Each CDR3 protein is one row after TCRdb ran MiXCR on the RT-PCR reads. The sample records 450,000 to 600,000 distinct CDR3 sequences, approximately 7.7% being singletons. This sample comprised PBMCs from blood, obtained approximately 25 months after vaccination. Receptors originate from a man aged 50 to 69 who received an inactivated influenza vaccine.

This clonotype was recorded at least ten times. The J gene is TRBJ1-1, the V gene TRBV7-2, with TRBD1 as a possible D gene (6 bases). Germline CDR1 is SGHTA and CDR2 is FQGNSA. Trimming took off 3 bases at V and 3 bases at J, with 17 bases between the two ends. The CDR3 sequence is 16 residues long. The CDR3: CASSFAFGGPHTEAFF. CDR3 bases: TGTGCCAGCAGCTTTGCTTTCGGGGGCCCACACACTGAAGCTTTCTTT.

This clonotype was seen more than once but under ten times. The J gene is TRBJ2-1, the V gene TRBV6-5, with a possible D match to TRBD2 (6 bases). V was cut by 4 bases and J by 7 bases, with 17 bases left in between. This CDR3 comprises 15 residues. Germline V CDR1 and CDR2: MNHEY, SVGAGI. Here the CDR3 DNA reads TGTGCCAGCAGTTCGACCCTGTTTGGGGGGAATGAGCAGTTCTTC. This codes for CASSSTLFGGNEQFF.

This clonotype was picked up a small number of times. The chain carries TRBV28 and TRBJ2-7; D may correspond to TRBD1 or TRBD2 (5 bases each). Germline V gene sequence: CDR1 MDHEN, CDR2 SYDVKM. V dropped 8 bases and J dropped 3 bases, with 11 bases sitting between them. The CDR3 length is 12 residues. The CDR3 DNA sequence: TGTGCCAGCGGGACGTTGGGCTACGAGCAGTACTTC. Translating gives CASGTLGYEQYF.

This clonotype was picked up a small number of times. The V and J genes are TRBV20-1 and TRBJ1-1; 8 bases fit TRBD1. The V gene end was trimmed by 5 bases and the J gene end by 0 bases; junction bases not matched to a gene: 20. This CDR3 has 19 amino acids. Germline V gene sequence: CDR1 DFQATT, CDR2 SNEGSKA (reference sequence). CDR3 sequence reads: CSARTFSTGAVSMNTEAFF. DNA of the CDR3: TGCAGTGCTCGTACCTTCTCGACAGGGGCCGTGTCGATGAACACTGAAGCTTTCTTT.

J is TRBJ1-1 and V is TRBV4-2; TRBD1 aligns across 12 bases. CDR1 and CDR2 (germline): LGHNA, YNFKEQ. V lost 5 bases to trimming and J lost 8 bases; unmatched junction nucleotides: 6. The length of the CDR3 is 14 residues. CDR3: CASSSRDRGQEAFF. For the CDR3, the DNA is TGTGCCAGCAGCTCCCGGGACAGGGGGCAAGAAGCTTTCTTT.

CDR3 in DNA: TGTGCCACCAAAGGTAGCACAGATACGCAGTATTTT. It yields the protein CATKGSTDTQYF. The chain combines TRBV15 with TRBJ2-3; unclear D gene. Germline loops: CDR1 LNHNV, CDR2 YYDKDF (reference sequence). The V and J ends lost 7 bases and 0 bases respectively, with 5 bases between them. CDR3 length equals 12 residues.

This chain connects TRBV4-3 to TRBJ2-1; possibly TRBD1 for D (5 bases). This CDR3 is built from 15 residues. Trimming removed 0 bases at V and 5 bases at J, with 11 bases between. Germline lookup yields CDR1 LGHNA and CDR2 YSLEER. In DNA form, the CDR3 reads TGCGCCAGCAGCCAAGATCACGCAGGGCACAATGAGCAGTTCTTC. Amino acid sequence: CASSQDHAGHNEQFF.

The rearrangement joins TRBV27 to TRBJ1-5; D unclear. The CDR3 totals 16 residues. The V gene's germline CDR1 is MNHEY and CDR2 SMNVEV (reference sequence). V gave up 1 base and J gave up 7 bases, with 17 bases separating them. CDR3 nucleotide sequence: TGTGCCAGCAGTTTATTCGCCCTTAGCGGAGAGCAGCCCCAGCATTTT. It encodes CASSLFALSGEQPQHF.

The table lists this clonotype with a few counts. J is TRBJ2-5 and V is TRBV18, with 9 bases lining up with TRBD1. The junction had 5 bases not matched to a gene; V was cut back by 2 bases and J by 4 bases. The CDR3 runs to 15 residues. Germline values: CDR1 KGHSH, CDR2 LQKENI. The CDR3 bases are TGTGCCAGCTCACCAACTGGACAGGGGTCAGAGACCCAGTACTTC. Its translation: CASSPTGQGSETQYF.

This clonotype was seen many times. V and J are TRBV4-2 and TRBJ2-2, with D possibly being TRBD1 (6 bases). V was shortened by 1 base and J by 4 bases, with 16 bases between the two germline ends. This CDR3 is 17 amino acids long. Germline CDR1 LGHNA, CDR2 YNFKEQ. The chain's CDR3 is CASSQGGPLGGTGELFF. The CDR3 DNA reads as TGTGCCAGCAGCCAAGGGGGACCCTTAGGGGGCACCGGGGAGCTGTTTTTT.

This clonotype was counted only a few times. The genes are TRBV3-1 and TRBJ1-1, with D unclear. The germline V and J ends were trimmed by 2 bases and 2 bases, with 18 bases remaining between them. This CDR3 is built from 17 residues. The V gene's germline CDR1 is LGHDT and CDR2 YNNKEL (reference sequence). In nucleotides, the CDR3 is TGTGCCAGCAGCCAACAGTTAGGATACCGAGATAACACTGAAGCTTTCTTT. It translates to CASSQQLGYRDNTEAFF.

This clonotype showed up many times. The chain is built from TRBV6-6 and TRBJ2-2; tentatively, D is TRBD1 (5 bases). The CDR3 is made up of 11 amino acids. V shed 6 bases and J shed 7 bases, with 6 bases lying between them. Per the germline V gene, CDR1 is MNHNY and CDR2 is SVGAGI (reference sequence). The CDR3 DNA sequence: TGTGCCAGCAGCAGGGACGGGGAGCTGTTTTTT. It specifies CASSRDGELFF.

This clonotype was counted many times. The CDR3 DNA sequence: TGTGCCAGCAGCCAACTAAGGGAGGTGACCGGGGAGCTGTTTTTT. As protein: CASSQLREVTGELFF. The V call is TRBV12-3 or TRBV12-4, the J call TRBJ2-2; possibly TRBD2 for D (6 bases). The CDR3 sequence is 15 residues long. V gave up 6 bases and J gave up 5 bases, with 16 bases separating them.

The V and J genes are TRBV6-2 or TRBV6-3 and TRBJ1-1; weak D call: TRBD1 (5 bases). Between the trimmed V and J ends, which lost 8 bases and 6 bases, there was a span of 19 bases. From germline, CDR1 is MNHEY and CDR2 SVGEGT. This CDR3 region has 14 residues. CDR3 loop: CASYAWGVTAEAFF. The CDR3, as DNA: TGTGCCAGCTATGCCTGGGGGGTAACGGCTGAAGCTTTCTTT.

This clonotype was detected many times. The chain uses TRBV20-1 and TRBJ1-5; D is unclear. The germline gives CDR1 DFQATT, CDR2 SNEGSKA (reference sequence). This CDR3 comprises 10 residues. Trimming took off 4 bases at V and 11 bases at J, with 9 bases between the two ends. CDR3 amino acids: CSAMLLAQHF. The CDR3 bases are TGCAGTGCTATGCTATTAGCCCAGCATTTT.

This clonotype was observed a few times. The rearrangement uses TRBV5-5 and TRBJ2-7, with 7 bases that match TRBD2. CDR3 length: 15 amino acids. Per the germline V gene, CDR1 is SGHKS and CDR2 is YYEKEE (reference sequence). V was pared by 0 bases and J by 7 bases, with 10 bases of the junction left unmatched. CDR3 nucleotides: TGTGCCAGCAGCTTGGAAGGGGTAGCGGGCCTGGAGCAGTACTTC. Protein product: CASSLEGVAGLEQYF.

The CDR3 is CASSLGPGPTGDTQYF. CDR3 DNA sequence: TGTGCCAGCAGCTTAGGTCCGGGACCCACGGGAGATACGCAGTATTTT. This chain joins TRBV13 and TRBJ2-3; D is perhaps TRBD1 or TRBD2 (5 bases each). Germline-derived CDR1 and CDR2 are PRHDT and FYEKMQ (reference sequence). This CDR3 has 16 residues. V was trimmed by 0 bases and J by 5 bases, leaving 15 bases between them.

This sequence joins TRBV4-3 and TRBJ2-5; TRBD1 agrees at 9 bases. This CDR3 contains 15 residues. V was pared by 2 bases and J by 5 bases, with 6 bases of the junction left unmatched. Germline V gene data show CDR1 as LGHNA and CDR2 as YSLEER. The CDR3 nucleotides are TGCGCCAGCAGCCAAACCGGGACAGGGACCGAGACCCAGTACTTC. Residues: CASSQTGTGTETQYF.

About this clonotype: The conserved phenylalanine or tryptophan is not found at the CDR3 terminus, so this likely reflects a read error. CDR3: CASRAGTGSNQPQHS. The CDR3 DNA is TGTGCCAGCAGAGCCGGGACAGGGAGCAATCAGCCCCAGCATTCT. The V and J genes are TRBV7-2 and TRBJ1-5, with 9 positions matching TRBD1. CDR3 size: 15 residues. V trimming: 6 bases; J trimming: 1 base; junction bases outside the gene matches: 4. Germline V gene lookup returns CDR1 SGHTA and CDR2 FQGNSA.

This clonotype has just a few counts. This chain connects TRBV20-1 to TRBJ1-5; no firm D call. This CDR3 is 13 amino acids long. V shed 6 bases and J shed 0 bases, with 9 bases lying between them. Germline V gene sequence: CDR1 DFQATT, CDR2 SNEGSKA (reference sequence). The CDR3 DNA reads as TGCAGTGCCCTGACGGGTAGCAATCAGCCCCAGCATTTT. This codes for CSALTGSNQPQHF.

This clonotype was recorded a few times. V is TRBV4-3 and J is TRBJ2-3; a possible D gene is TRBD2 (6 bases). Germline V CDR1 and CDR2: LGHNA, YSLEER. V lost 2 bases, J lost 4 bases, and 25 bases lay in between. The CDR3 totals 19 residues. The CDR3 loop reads CASSQPPPVRGAVPDTQYF. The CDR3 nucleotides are TGCGCCAGCAGCCAACCACCGCCCGTGCGGGGTGCCGTTCCAGATACGCAGTATTTT.